This entry is about one TCR beta chain. What antigen it recognizes has not been identified. Per-base quality was not reported, and no clone a single base away is much larger than it. Healthy HIV-negative adults with no recently reported acute infections or vaccinations were included as donors. Every donor was a Caucasian adult living in Nashville, Tennessee, USA. CD4+ T cells were enriched through magnetic negative selection, after which naive cells were positively selected on CD45RA and the remaining negative fraction served as the memory subset. Blood was obtained by leukapheresis, after which PBMCs were separated by Ficoll-Histopaque density gradient centrifugation and cryopreserved in liquid nitrogen vapor phase. Purity and quantity of every magnetically sorted T cell population were checked by analytical flow cytometry. From each sorted fraction, genomic DNA was isolated and quantified by UV absorbance on a Nanodrop 2000c.

This sample is drawn from a study of shared clonotypes between healthy human individuals (dated by TCRdb to 2019 to 2021). At the level of the whole study: A few men and two women, aged 18 to 49 years, made up the cohort. Libraries were prepared and TCR repertoires were sequenced by different laboratories using diverse techniques, in order to increase sequencing depth and limit assay-specific biases. Blood TCR repertoires of four to six healthy adults were deeply sequenced to estimate repertoire size and the extent of clonotype sharing between individuals. For each donor, three plates each were used for CD4 naive and CD4 memory, two plates were used for CD8 naive, and one plate was used for CD8 memory. Each donor's leukapheresis produced roughly between roughly 0.9 and 8.9 billion PBMCs.

Summary of the overall study and its limitations: Roughly 5.2% of naive CD4, 3.5% of naive CD8, 2.3% of memory CD4, and 0.35% to 0.4% of memory CD8 clonotypes were shared across a few donors. Higher generation probabilities were observed for clonotypes shared by all four sorted-subset donors than for non-shared clonotypes. Naive subsets generally had larger estimated clonotype richness than memory subsets. Even with the large sequencing depth, rarefaction of the sorted-subset datasets indicated that sequencing was incomplete. The small number of donors limited the genetic and exposure-history diversity represented. Pairwise subsampling indicated that sequencing depth was expected to affect the degree of clonotype sharing among donors. Sampling was restricted to blood, and TCR repertoires in tissue are likely to differ from TCR repertoires in blood.

Inclusive of the bounding cysteine and phenylalanine, the CDR3 is 15 residues long. This entry keeps only the CDR3 DNA: 45 bases, framed from base 1. V and J lose 0 bases and 4 bases, and a span of 10 bases separates them. From a lookup of the germline V gene, CDR1 and CDR2 are LGHNA and YNFKEQ. Using the deep immunoSEQ assay, TCR CDR3 regions were amplified from genomic DNA by multiplex PCR. Extracted genomic DNA from each cell subset was distributed evenly across all wells of several immunoSEQ 96-well plates, and each plate was treated as a replicate. For sorted subsets, each replicate PCR was loaded with roughly 0.2 ug genomic DNA, equivalent to 25,000 to 35,000 T cell genomes. The purified libraries were quantified using a Qubit 3.0 fluorometer, sized with a Bioanalyzer 2100, and then quantified again using the KAPA Library Quantification kit. Each immunoSEQ 96-well plate was sequenced on its own single-read 150-cycle Illumina NextSeq 550 flow cell. The authors' analysis ran thus. Because the immunoSEQ output included only junctional sequences and no quality scores, the filtering could not be the same as the filtering used for full-length reads. To assign V/J genes and CDR3, sequences were annotated using PyIR, a Python wrapper for IgBLAST v1.9, with IMGT germline references. Reads with weak V/J assignments (E-value above 1e-6), missing CDR3, stop codons, out-of-frame junctions, or ambiguous translated residues were removed. V3J clonotypes were defined as sequences sharing an identical inferred V gene, J gene, and CDR3 amino acid sequence. The percentage overlap between two repertoires was calculated by dividing the number of shared unique clonotypes by the size of the smaller repertoire. RTK rarefaction, the Chao1 estimator, and Recon v2.1 estimates of unobserved clonotypes were used to assess repertoire richness. Generation probabilities were computed with OLGA for all TCRbeta clonotypes obtained by the gDNA method from several donors. The table was pulled from immuneACCESS by TCRdb, which kept in-frame rearrangements only. Such tables lose some clones; where checked, under half of the loss comes from unresolved V genes, and the rest has no known cause. D and trimming come from the DNA, and the V and J calls and clone size come from that table. The sample table records 2 million to 2.5 million clones; about nine tenths of these occur just once. Of the sample, around 0.35% falls within the top ten clones.

The chain is assembled from TRBV4-2 and TRBJ2-1; no D gene call is confident. The sequenced material came from naive CD4+ T cells from PBMCs. In light of the paper, this sample's cell subset or site label describes: CD45RA+ positively selected. The sequence was collected from a man aged 18 to 29 in good health. Some clones in this sample may be carry-over from other donors' samples. This receptor carries the CDR3 CASSQDFGGYNEQFF. The base sequence is TGTGCCAGCAGCCAAGATTTCGGTGGATACAATGAGCAGTTCTTC.